Listed below are T cell receptor beta chains from one sample, sequenced in a study of cytomegalovirus exposure and HLA in healthy donors. Using immunoSEQ multiplex PCR, the repertoire was profiled, and TCRdb retains in-frame clones only, with some absent. The table shows some 100,000 clones, with 70% to 80% occurring only once. Material: PBMCs. These receptors all stem from a human donor in good health. Each CDR3 is given with its conserved first and last residue. A D gene is named only where the DNA matches it firmly. Clone size is not always given. Where it is, it says once, few, many or a class for expanded clones.

v_gene	j_gene	abundance	d_gene	CDR3aa	CDR3nt
TRBV2	TRBJ1-1	.	.	CASSGTLTEAFF	TGTGCCAGCTCCGGGACACTCACTGAAGCTTTCTTT
TRBV4-2	TRBJ2-5	few	TRBD2	CASSQGSGAGVSGETQYF	TGTGCCAGCAGCCAAGGCTCCGGAGCGGGAGTGTCCGGAGAGACCCAGTACTTC
TRBV18	TRBJ2-7	.	TRBD2	CASSPYQTSGLYEQYF	TGTGCCAGCTCTCCTTACCAGACTAGCGGGCTCTACGAGCAGTACTTC
TRBV19	TRBJ1-1	.	.	CASSIGVWASTTEAFF	TGTGCCAGTAGTATCGGTGTCTGGGCGTCCACCACTGAAGCTTTCTTT
TRBV15	TRBJ2-4	.	.	CATSRDPRGWAENIQYF	TGTGCCACCAGCAGAGATCCAAGAGGGTGGGCCGAAAACATTCAGTACTTC
TRBV5-4	TRBJ1-1	.	.	CASSFPGAHEAFF	TGTGCCAGCAGCTTCCCAGGGGCACACGAAGCTTTCTTT
TRBV19	TRBJ1-2	.	.	CASSTRQENYGYTF	TGTGCCAGTAGTACCAGACAGGAAAATTATGGCTACACCTTC
TRBV12-2	TRBJ2-7	.	.	CASATPGFISYEQYF	TGTGCCAGTGCAACCCCGGGATTCATCTCCTACGAGCAGTACTTC
TRBV27	TRBJ1-4	.	TRBD1	CASSIYGTGSNEKLFF	TGTGCCAGCAGTATCTACGGGACAGGGAGCAATGAAAAACTGTTTTTT
TRBV6-6	TRBJ2-1	.	TRBD2	CASSSGRGGSYNEQFF	TGTGCCAGCAGTTCGGGGCGGGGGGGCTCCTACAATGAGCAGTTCTTC
TRBV7-2	TRBJ1-1	.	TRBD1	CASSSDPGTGEAFF	TGTGCCAGCAGCTCGGATCCCGGGACAGGGGAAGCTTTCTTT
TRBV7-2	TRBJ2-5	.	.	CASSGSGRETQYF	TGTGCCAGCAGCGGGTCTGGGAGGGAGACCCAGTACTTC
TRBV30	TRBJ2-1	.	TRBD1	CASGQGYNEQFF	TGTGCCTCCGGACAGGGCTACAATGAGCAGTTCTTC
TRBV28	TRBJ2-1	.	.	CASSLFNPNEQFF	TGTGCCAGCAGTTTATTTAATCCCAATGAGCAGTTCTTC
TRBV5-6	TRBJ1-2	.	TRBD1	CASSQGEGYGYTF	TGTGCCAGCAGCCAGGGGGAAGGGTATGGCTACACCTTC
TRBV18	TRBJ2-3	once	.	CASSPPGNLGTQYF	TGTGCCAGCTCACCTCCCGGGAATTTGGGTACGCAGTATTTT
TRBV7-9	TRBJ2-7	.	.	CASSVTSTGILDEQYF	TGTGCCAGCAGCGTAACATCCACAGGGATTTTAGACGAGCAGTACTTC
TRBV25-1	TRBJ2-5	.	.	CASSGRGTQYF	TGTGCCAGCAGTGGCCGGGGGACCCAGTACTTC
TRBV6-1	TRBJ1-4	.	.	CASSEDTLRVGNEKLFF	TGTGCCAGCAGTGAAGACACCCTCAGGGTCGGGAATGAAAAACTGTTTTTT
TRBV10-3	TRBJ2-7	.	.	CAVRQGGSYEQYF	TGTGCCGTACGACAGGGAGGTTCCTACGAGCAGTACTTC
TRBV29-1	TRBJ1-2	.	TRBD1	CSAAGQGNYYGYTF	TGCAGCGCAGCCGGACAGGGCAATTACTATGGCTACACCTTC
TRBV5-6	TRBJ2-5	.	TRBD2	CASSFSSGETQYF	TGTGCCAGCAGCTTCTCTAGCGGGGAGACCCAGTACTTC
TRBV14	TRBJ2-2	.	.	CASSQRSTGKTGELFF	TGTGCCAGCAGCCAAAGGAGTACAGGGAAGACCGGGGAGCTGTTTTTT
TRBV5-1	TRBJ2-2	.	TRBD1	CASTEMGQGTGELFF	TGCGCCAGCACCGAAATGGGACAGGGGACCGGGGAGCTGTTTTTT
TRBV5-1	TRBJ1-6	.	TRBD1	CASSLTQGAGYNSPLHF	TGCGCCAGCAGCTTAACACAGGGGGCTGGATATAATTCACCCCTCCACTTT
TRBV7-2	TRBJ2-1	.	TRBD1	CASSLRTGVLNEQFF	TGTGCCAGCAGCCTCCGGACAGGGGTGCTCAATGAGCAGTTCTTC
TRBV7-9	TRBJ1-1	.	.	CASSLGENTEAFF	TGTGCCAGCAGCTTAGGGGAGAATACTGAAGCTTTCTTT
TRBV7-9	TRBJ1-2	few	.	CASSLGGDGYTF	TGTGCCAGCAGCTTAGGCGGGGATGGCTACACCTTC
TRBV4-1	TRBJ2-6	.	.	CASSQFFLGAGANVLTF	TGCGCCAGCAGCCAATTTTTTCTCGGGGCTGGGGCCAACGTCCTGACTTTC
TRBV9	TRBJ2-3	.	TRBD2	CASSVVAGGFTDTQYF	TGTGCCAGCAGCGTCGTAGCGGGAGGGTTCACAGATACGCAGTATTTT
TRBV6-5	TRBJ1-1	few	.	CASSYSRSDSTEAFF	TGTGCCAGCAGTTACTCGAGATCAGACAGCACTGAAGCTTTCTTT
TRBV2	TRBJ2-7	.	.	CASSEGGAYEQYF	TGTGCCAGCAGTGAAGGGGGAGCCTACGAGCAGTACTTC
TRBV6-1	TRBJ2-1	.	TRBD2	CASSGGSGGHKYNEQFF	TGTGCCAGCAGTGGGGGAAGCGGGGGGCACAAGTACAATGAGCAGTTCTTC
TRBV16	TRBJ2-7	once	.	CASSGGASYEQYF	TGTGCCAGCAGCGGGGGGGCGTCCTACGAGCAGTACTTC
TRBV5-6	TRBJ2-4	.	.	CASSSPGPYLAKNIQYF	TGTGCCAGCAGCTCCCCGGGTCCGTACCTAGCCAAAAACATTCAGTACTTC
TRBV5-1	TRBJ2-1	.	TRBD2	CASSFLAGGPLFQAEQFF	TGCGCCAGCAGCTTTCTAGCGGGGGGACCTCTCTTTCAGGCTGAGCAGTTCTTC
TRBV9	TRBJ1-3	.	TRBD1	CASSVEGVQGAPGNTIYF	TGTGCCAGCAGCGTAGAGGGGGTGCAGGGGGCGCCTGGAAACACCATATATTTT
TRBV10-1	TRBJ2-7	.	.	CASGTTTSEQYF	TGCGCCAGCGGCACTACTACGAGCGAGCAGTACTTC
TRBV10-3	TRBJ2-7	.	TRBD1	CAISGQGAGDEQYF	TGTGCCATCAGCGGACAGGGGGCGGGCGACGAGCAGTACTTC
TRBV5-1	TRBJ1-1	.	.	CASSLKTANTEAFF	TGCGCCAGCAGCTTGAAAACAGCAAACACTGAAGCTTTCTTT
TRBV28	TRBJ1-2	.	TRBD1	CASRRDRGGYTF	TGTGCCAGCAGGCGGGACAGAGGAGGCTACACCTTC
TRBV7-6	TRBJ2-7	.	TRBD1	CASSNAGQGRYEQYF	TGTGCCAGCAGCAACGCGGGACAGGGACGCTACGAGCAGTACTTC
TRBV6-1	TRBJ2-7	few	.	CASSEPVGGAAYEQYF	TGTGCCAGCAGTGAACCGGTCGGCGGAGCGGCCTACGAGCAGTACTTC
TRBV30	TRBJ2-7	once	TRBD2	CAWSGTRAISYEQYF	TGTGCCTGGAGCGGGACTAGAGCGATTTCCTACGAGCAGTACTTC
TRBV29-1	TRBJ2-7	.	TRBD2	CSVEWSSGPYEQYF	TGCAGCGTTGAATGGTCTAGCGGACCTTACGAGCAGTACTTC
TRBV9	TRBJ2-1	.	TRBD2	CASSVTTRGDNEQFF	TGTGCCAGCAGCGTAACAACCCGGGGGGACAATGAGCAGTTCTTC
TRBV19	TRBJ2-5	.	TRBD1	CASSRTGAVETQYF	TGTGCCAGTAGTCGGACAGGGGCGGTGGAGACCCAGTACTTC
TRBV7-2	TRBJ2-2	.	.	CASSLSGWELFF	TGTGCCAGCAGCTTATCAGGGTGGGAACTGTTTTTT
TRBV19	TRBJ1-3	once	.	CASRNTESSGNTIYF	TGTGCCAGTAGAAATACAGAGTCCTCTGGAAACACCATATATTTT
TRBV28	TRBJ2-2	few	.	CASTSARNTGELFF	TGTGCCAGCACCTCGGCTAGGAACACCGGGGAGCTGTTTTTT
TRBV28	TRBJ1-5	.	.	CASSLFNISPPPQHF	TGTGCCAGCAGTTTATTTAATATTAGCCCGCCGCCCCAGCATTTT
TRBV28	TRBJ1-1	once	.	CASSLLYQGGAFF	TGTGCCAGCAGTTTATTATATCAGGGTGGTGCTTTCTTT
TRBV19	TRBJ1-4	.	.	CASSTTAGVGEKLFF	TGTGCCAGTAGTACGACCGCAGGGGTCGGAGAAAAACTGTTTTTT
TRBV27	TRBJ2-7	.	.	CASSLLGTSPWEQYF	TGTGCCAGCAGCCTACTAGGAACGAGCCCCTGGGAGCAGTACTTC
TRBV15	TRBJ2-1	.	TRBD2	CATSRTGLADISSYNEQFF	TGTGCCACCAGCAGAACGGGACTAGCGGATATAAGCTCCTACAATGAGCAGTTCTTC